Below, 8 T cell receptor beta chains from the same sample are listed, as sequenced in a study of blood T cell repertoires in COVID-19. Only in-frame clones appear in the TCRdb table, and some are missing; sequencing was by immunoSEQ multiplex PCR. The sample lists a few hundred thousand clones; roughly 90% were seen once. Sequencing was carried out using PBMCs or T cells enriched from blood (not recorded which). These receptors came from a woman between 18 and 29 years old with acute COVID-19.

This chain connects TRBV7-9 to TRBJ1-3, with unresolved D. Germline CDR1 is SEHNR and CDR2 is FQNEAQ (reference sequence). V lost 2 bases and J 0 bases, leaving 2 bases between the germline ends. This CDR3 is 13 amino acids long. CDR3 nucleotides: TGTGCCAGCAGCTTACGCTCTGGAAACACCATATATTTT. Translated: CASSLRSGNTIYF.

This clone was seen a single time. V gene TRBV21-1 combines with J gene TRBJ2-2; the table's D call, TRBD1, has no DNA check behind it. TRBV21-1 is a recognized pseudogene. The CDR3 is 16 residues long. The CDR3 spells CASSKTKPDGHGELFF. The CDR3, as DNA: TGTGCCAGCAGCAAAACAAAGCCAGATGGGCACGGGGAGCTGTTTTTT.

The CDR3, as DNA: TGTGCCATCAGTGAACGGATGCTCCTGCGGGGTGGTTCTAACCGTACCGGGGAGCTGTTTTTT. As protein: CAISERMLLRGGSNRTGELFF. The rearrangement links TRBV10-3 to TRBJ2-2; tentatively, D is TRBD2 (6 bases). The length of the CDR3 is 21 residues. From germline, CDR1 is ENHRY and CDR2 SYGVKD. V was shortened by 3 bases and J by 5 bases, with 31 bases between the two germline ends.

The chain couples TRBV19 to TRBJ1-2; D not resolved. With 5 bases removed from V and 0 bases from J, the gap between germline ends came to 7 bases. The CDR3 has 13 amino acids. CDR1 and CDR2 from the germline V gene are LNHDA and SQIVND (reference sequence). CDR3 nucleotide sequence: TGTGCCAGTAGTTCTGGCACTAACTATGGCTACACCTTC. Translation gives CASSSGTNYGYTF.

Only a few counts were recorded for this clone. The chain carries TRBV5-5 and TRBJ1-1; 7 bases are a match to TRBD1. From germline, CDR1 is SGHKS and CDR2 YYEKEE (reference sequence). Trimming removed 7 bases from V and 7 bases from J; junction bases left unmatched: 10. The CDR3 length is 13 residues. The CDR3 region is CASGRGTAIEAFF. CDR3 sequence (DNA): TGTGCCAGCGGCCGCGGGACAGCGATTGAAGCTTTCTTT.

The V gene is TRBV9, the J gene TRBJ1-3, with D unclear. From germline, CDR1 is SGDLS and CDR2 YYNGEE. CDR3 size: 16 residues. V dropped 0 bases and J dropped 0 bases, with 10 bases sitting between them. As DNA, the CDR3 is TGTGCCAGCAGCGTAGGATCCTCTAGCTCTGGAAACACCATATATTTT. Its protein is CASSVGSSSSGNTIYF.

This clone has a handful of counts. J is TRBJ2-7 and V is TRBV27; D might be TRBD1 (5 bases). The V end was cut by 5 bases, the J end by 9 bases, with 23 bases between. The germline V gene encodes CDR1 MNHEY and CDR2 SMNVEV (reference sequence). This CDR3 region has 15 residues. The CDR3 loop is CASSDFRVAPRTQYF. The CDR3 DNA follows: TGTGCCAGCAGTGACTTCAGGGTGGCACCTAGGACGCAGTACTTC.

The V call is TRBV7-4, the J call TRBJ1-2, with 9 bases that match TRBD1. Germline trimming cut 5 bases from V and 3 bases from J; bases unmatched to any gene: 16. This CDR3 has 18 amino acids. Looked up from germline, CDR1 is SGHVT and CDR2 is SQSDAQ. CDR3 amino acids: CASSPRLRDRVGDYGYTF. The CDR3 coding sequence is TGTGCCAGCAGCCCGCGTCTCCGGGACAGGGTAGGAGACTATGGCTACACCTTC.